The 2 T cell receptor beta chains given below trace back to one sample, sequenced in a study of shared clonotypes between healthy human individuals. Sequenced by immunoSEQ multiplex PCR; TCRdb stores in-frame clones only, minus some. This sample has millions of clones, with around 95% found just once. Sequencing used naive CD4+ T cells sorted from blood. Specified subset: CD45RA+ positively selected. The receptors shown here come from a man younger than 35 in good health.

The genes are TRBV5-1 and TRBJ2-5; possibly TRBD2 for D (6 bases). Trimming removed 7 bases at V and 5 bases at J, with 18 bases between. The CDR3 is 14 residues long. Per the germline V gene, CDR1 is SGHRS and CDR2 is YFSETQ. CDR3 DNA: TGCGCCAGCGCGGGGCCCGGGGACGGGGAGACCCAGTACTTC. Translating gives CASAGPGDGETQYF.

The chain is built from TRBV5-1 and TRBJ2-1; no clear D gene. The CDR3 consists of 14 residues. V shed 0 bases and J shed 3 bases, with 7 bases lying between them. Germline loops: CDR1 SGHRS, CDR2 YFSETQ. CDR3 sequence: CASSLETIYNEQFF. CDR3 sequence (DNA): TGCGCCAGCAGCTTGGAAACTATCTACAATGAGCAGTTCTTC.